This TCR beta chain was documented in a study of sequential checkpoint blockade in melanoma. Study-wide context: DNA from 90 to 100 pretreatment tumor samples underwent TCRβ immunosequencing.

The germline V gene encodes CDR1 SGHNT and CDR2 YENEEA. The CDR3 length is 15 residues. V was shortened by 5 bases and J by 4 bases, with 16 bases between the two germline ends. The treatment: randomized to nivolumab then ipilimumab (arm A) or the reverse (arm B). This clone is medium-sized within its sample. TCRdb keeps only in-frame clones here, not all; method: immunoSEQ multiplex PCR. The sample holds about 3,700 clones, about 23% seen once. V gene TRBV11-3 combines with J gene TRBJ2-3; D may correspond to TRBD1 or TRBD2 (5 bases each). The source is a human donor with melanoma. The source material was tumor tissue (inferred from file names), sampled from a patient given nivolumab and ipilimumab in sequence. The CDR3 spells CASSPRGVGADTQYF. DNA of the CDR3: TGTGCCAGCAGCCCCCGAGGCGTGGGGGCAGATACGCAGTATTTT.